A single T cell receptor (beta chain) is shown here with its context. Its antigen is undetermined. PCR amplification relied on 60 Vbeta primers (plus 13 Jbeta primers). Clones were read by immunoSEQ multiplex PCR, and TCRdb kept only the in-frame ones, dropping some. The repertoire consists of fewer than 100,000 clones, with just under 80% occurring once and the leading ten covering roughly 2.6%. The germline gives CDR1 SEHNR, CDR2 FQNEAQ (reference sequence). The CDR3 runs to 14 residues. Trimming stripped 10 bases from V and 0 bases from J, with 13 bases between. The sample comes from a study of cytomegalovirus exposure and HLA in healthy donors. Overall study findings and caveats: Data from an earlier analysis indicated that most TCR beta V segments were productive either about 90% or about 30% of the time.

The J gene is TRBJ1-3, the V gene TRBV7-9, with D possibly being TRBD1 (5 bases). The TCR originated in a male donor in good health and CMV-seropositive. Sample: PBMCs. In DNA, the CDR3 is TGTGCCATAAGCGACAGTAACTCTGGAAACACCATATATTTT. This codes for CAISDSNSGNTIYF. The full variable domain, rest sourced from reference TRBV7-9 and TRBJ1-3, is DTGVSQNPRHKITKRGQNVTFRCDPISEHNRLYWYRQTLGQGPEFLTYFQNEAQLEKSRLLSDRFSAERPKGSFSTLEIQRTEQGDSAMYLCAISDSNSGNTIYFGEGSWLTVV.